Shown below are 4 T cell receptor beta chains from a single sample sequenced in a study of blood T cell repertoires in COVID-19. Sequenced by immunoSEQ multiplex PCR; TCRdb stores in-frame clones only, minus some. The profile shows about 150,000 clones, approximately 79% of them singletons. Sequencing was carried out using PBMCs or T cells enriched from blood (not recorded which). The source is a man in his forties or fifties who had recovered from COVID-19.

This sequence joins TRBV2 and TRBJ1-1; TRBD1 might be the D (6 bases). The CDR3 runs 15 residues. Trimming cost V 5 bases and J 0 bases, with 13 bases left between them. Looked up from germline, CDR1 is SNHLY and CDR2 is FYNNEI. The DNA for the CDR3 is TGTGCCAGCAGTTTTGACAGGAACATGAACACTGAAGCTTTCTTT. It encodes CASSFDRNMNTEAFF.

The rearrangement uses TRBV27 and TRBJ1-5; D is uncertain. V lost 2 bases and J 6 bases, leaving 14 bases between the germline ends. The CDR3 is 15 residues long. The V gene's germline CDR1 is MNHEY and CDR2 SMNVEV (reference sequence). The CDR3 DNA is TGTGCCAGCAGTTTACACTCACCCCCGGGTCAGCCCCAGCATTTT. It translates to CASSLHSPPGQPQHF.

The chain uses TRBV2 and TRBJ1-2; possibly TRBD1 for D (6 bases). Trimming took 6 bases from V and 5 from J, leaving 16 bases between them. Germline V gene data show CDR1 as SNHLY and CDR2 as FYNNEI. The CDR3 sequence is 14 residues long. CDR3 in amino acids: CASSHSDRPYGYTF. The DNA for the CDR3 is TGTGCCAGCAGCCACTCGGACAGACCATATGGCTACACCTTC.

The chain recombines TRBV18 with TRBJ2-7, with 13 bases aligning to TRBD2. V lost 6 bases and J lost 3; bases outside the gene matches: 5. CDR1 is KGHSH, CDR2 LQKENI, per germline. CDR3 length: 15 amino acids. The CDR3 coding sequence is TGTGCCAGCTCGCCCGGGACTAGCGGGGTCTACGAGCAGTACTTC. This translates into CASSPGTSGVYEQYF.